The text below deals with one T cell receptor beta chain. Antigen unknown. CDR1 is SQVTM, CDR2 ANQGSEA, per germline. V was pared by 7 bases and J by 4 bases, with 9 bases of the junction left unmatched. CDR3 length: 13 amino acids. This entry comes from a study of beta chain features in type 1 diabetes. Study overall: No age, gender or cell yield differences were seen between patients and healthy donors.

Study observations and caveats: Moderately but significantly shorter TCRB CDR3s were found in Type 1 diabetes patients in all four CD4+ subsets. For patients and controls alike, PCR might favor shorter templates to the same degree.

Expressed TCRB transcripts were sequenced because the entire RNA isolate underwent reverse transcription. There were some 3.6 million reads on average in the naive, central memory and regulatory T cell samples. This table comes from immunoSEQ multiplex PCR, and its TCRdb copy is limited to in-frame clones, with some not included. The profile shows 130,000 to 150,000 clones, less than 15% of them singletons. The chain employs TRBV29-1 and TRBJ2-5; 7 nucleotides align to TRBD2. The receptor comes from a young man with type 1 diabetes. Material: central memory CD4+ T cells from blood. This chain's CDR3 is CSGGGNSGETQYF. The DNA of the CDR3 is TGCAGCGGGGGAGGGAATAGTGGAGAGACCCAGTACTTC.